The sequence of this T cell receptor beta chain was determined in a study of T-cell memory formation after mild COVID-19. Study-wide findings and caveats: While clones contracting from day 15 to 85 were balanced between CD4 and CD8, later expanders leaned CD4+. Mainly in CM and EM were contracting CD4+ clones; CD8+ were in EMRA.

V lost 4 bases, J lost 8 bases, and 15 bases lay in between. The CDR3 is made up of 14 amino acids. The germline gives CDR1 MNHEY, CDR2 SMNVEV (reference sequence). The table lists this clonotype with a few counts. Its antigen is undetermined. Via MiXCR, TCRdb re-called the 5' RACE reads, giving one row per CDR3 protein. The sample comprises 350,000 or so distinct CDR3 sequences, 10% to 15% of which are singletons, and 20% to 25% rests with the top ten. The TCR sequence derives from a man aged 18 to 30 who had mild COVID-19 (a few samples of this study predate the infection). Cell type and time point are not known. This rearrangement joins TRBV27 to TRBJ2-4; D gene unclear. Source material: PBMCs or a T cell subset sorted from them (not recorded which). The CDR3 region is CASSSLDAKDIQYF. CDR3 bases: TGTGCCAGCAGTTCCCTAGACGCCAAGGACATTCAGTACTTC.